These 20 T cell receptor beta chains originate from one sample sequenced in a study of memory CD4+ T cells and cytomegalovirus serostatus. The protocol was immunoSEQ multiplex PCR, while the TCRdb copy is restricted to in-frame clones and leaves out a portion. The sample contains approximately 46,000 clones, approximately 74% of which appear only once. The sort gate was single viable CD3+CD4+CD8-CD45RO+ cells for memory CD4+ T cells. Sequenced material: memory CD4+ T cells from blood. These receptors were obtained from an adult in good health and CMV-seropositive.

CDR3 protein: CASSLEGRAQRTDTQYF. The CDR3 DNA reads as TGCGCCAGCAGCTTGGAGGGCAGGGCGCAAAGGACAGATACGCAGTATTTT. The chain joins TRBV5-1 to TRBJ2-3; a weak D match, TRBD1 (5 bases). Germline values: CDR1 SGHRS, CDR2 YFSETQ. Between the trimmed V and J ends, which lost 0 bases and 3 bases, there was a span of 17 bases. The CDR3 loop spans 17 amino acids.

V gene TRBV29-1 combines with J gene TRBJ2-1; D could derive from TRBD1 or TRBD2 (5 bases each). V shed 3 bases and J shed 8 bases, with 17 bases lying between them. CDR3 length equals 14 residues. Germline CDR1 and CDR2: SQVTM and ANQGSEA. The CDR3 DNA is TGCAGCGTTGAGTCCCGGGACCGAGGCGATGAGCAGTTCTTC. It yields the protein CSVESRDRGDEQFF.

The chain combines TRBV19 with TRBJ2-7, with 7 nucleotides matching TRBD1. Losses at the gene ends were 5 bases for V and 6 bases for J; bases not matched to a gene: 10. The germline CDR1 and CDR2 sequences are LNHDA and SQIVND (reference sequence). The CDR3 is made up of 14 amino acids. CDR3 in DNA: TGTGCCAGTAGTCAGACAGGGATTTCTATCGAGCAGTACTTC. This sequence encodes CASSQTGISIEQYF.

In DNA, the CDR3 is TGTGCCAGCAGCCTGGACAAGGAAAGTACACGGTGGGGCTACACCTTC. It translates to CASSLDKESTRWGYTF. The chain links TRBV5-8 to TRBJ1-2; a weak D match, TRBD1 (5 bases). Germline values: CDR1 SGHTS, CDR2 YDEGEE. The CDR3 has 16 residues. V lost 4 bases and J lost 8, with 24 bases in between.

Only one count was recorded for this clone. The CDR3: CASSSYPDEQFF. CDR3 DNA sequence: TGTGCCAGCAGCTCCTACCCCGATGAGCAGTTCTTC. The V call is TRBV5-4, the J call TRBJ2-1; the D is unclear. This CDR3 is built from 12 residues. Trimming cost V 3 bases and J 8 bases, with 9 bases left between them. Germline lookup yields CDR1 SGHNT and CDR2 YYREEE (reference sequence).

CDR3 sequence reads: CASSLGDSGANVLTF. The CDR3 DNA is TGTGCCAGCAGCTTGGGGGACTCTGGGGCCAACGTCCTGACTTTC. The rearrangement links TRBV5-6 to TRBJ2-6; no clear D gene. The CDR3 runs 15 residues. Deletions cut 0 bases from V and 0 bases from J, with 4 bases between. CDR1 and CDR2 (germline): SGHDT, YYEEEE. Full variable domain (remainder filled in from reference TRBV5-6 and TRBJ2-6): DAGVTQSPTHLIKTRGQQVTLRCSPKSGHDTVSWYQQALGQGPQFIFQYYEEEERQRGNFPDRFSGHQFPNYSSELNVNALLLGDSALYLCASSLGDSGANVLTFGAGSRLTVL.

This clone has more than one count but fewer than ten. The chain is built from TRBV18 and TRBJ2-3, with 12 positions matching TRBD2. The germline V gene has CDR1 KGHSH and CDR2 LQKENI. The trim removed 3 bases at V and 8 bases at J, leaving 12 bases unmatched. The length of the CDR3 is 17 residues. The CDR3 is CASSPLTTSGGAGTQYF. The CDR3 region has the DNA TGTGCCAGCTCACCCTTAACGACTAGCGGGGGTGCAGGTACGCAGTATTTT.

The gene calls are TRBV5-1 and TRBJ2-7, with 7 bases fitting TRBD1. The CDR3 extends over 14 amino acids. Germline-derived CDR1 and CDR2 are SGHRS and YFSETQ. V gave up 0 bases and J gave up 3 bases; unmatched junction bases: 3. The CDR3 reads CASSLERGRYEQYF. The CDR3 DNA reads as TGCGCCAGCAGCTTGGAAAGGGGGCGCTACGAGCAGTACTTC.

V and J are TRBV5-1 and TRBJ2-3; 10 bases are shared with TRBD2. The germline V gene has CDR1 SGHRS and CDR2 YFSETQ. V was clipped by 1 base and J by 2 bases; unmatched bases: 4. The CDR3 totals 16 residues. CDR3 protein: CASSLYSGGITDTQYF. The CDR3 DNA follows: TGCGCCAGCAGCTTGTATAGCGGGGGGATCACAGATACGCAGTATTTT. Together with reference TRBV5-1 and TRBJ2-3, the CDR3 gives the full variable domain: KAGVTQTPRYLIKTRGQQVTLSCSPISGHRSVSWYQQTPGQGLQFLFEYFSETQRNKGNFPGRFSGRQFSNSRSEMNVSTLELGDSALYLCASSLYSGGITDTQYFGPGTRLTVL.

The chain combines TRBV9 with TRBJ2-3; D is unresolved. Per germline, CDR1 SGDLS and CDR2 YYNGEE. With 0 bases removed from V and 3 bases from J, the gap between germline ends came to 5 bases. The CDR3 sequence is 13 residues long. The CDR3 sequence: CASSVDWTDTQYF. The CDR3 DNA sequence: TGTGCCAGCAGCGTAGACTGGACAGATACGCAGTATTTT.

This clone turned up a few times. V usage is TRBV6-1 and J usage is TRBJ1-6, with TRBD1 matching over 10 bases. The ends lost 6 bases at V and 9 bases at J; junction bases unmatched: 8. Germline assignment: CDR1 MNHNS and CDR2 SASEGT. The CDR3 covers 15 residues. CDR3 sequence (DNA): TGTGCCAGCAGCACTTCCGGGACAGGGGCTTCACCCCTCCACTTT. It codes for CASSTSGTGASPLHF.

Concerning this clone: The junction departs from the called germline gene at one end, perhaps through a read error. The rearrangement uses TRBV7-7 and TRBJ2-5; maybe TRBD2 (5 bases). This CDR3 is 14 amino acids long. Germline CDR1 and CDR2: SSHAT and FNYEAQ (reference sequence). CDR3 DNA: TGTGCTAGCAGCTTAGTAGGTGAGGGAGAGACCCAGTACTTC. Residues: CASSLVGEGETQYF.

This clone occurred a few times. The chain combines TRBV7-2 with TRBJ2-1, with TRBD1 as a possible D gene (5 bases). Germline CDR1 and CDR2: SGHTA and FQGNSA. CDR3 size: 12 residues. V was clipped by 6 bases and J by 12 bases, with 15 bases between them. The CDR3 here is CASSPNRRGQFF. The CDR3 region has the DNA TGTGCCAGCAGTCCTAACAGGCGCGGGCAGTTCTTC.

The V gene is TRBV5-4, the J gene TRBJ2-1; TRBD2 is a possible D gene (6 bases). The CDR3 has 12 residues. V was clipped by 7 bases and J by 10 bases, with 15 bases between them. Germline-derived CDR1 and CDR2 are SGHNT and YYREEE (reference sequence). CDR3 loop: CASGRFAGEQFF. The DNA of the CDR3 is TGTGCCAGCGGACGGTTCGCGGGGGAGCAGTTCTTC.

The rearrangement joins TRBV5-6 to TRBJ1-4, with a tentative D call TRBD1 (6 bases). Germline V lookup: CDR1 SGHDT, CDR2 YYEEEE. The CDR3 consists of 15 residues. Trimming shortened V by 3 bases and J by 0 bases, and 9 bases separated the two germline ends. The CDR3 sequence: CASSSTGTTNEKLFF. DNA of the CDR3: TGTGCCAGCAGCTCCACAGGGACAACTAATGAAAAACTGTTTTTT.

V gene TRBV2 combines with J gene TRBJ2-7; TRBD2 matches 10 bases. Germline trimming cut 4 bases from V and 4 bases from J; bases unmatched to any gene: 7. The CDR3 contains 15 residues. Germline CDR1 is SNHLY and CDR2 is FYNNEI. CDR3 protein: CASSARTSGVYEQYF. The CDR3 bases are TGTGCCAGCAGTGCTCGTACTAGCGGGGTTTACGAGCAGTACTTC.

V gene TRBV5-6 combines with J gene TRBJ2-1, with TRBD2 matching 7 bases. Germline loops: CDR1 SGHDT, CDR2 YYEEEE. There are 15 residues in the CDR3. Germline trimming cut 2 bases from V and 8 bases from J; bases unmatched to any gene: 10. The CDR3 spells CASSFVGGRFYEQFF. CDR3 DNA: TGTGCCAGCAGCTTCGTGGGGGGGAGGTTCTATGAGCAGTTCTTC.

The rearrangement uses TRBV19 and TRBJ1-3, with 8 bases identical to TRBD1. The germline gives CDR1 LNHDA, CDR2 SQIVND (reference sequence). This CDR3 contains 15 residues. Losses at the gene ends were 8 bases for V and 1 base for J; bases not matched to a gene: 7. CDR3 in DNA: TGTGCCAGTGCCGACAGGGGAGAATCTGGAAACACCATATATTTT. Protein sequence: CASADRGESGNTIYF. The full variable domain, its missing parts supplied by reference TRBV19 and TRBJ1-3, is DGGITQSPKYLFRKEGQNVTLSCEQNLNHDAMYWYRQDPGQGLRLIYYSQIVNDFQKGDIAEGYSVSREKKESFPLTVTSAQKNPTAFYLCASADRGESGNTIYFGEGSWLTVV.

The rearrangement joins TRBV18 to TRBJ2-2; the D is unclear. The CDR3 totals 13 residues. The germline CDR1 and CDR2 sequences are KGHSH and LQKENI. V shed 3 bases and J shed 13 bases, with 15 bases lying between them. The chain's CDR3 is CASSPTRFERLFF. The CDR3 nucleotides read TGTGCCAGCTCACCGACCCGCTTCGAAAGGCTGTTTTTT.

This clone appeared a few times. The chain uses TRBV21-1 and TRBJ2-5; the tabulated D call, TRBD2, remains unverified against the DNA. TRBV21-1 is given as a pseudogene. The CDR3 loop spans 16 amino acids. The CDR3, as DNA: TGTGCCAGCAGCCATCGACTAGCGGGGGGGAGGGAGACCCAGTACTTC. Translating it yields CASSHRLAGGRETQYF.